This note documents a single TCR beta chain sequence. The record originates from a study of T cell responses to AZD1222 COVID-19 vaccine. V lost 6 bases and J 5 bases, leaving 16 bases between the germline ends. This CDR3 spans 15 amino acids. Germline loops: CDR1 KGHDR, CDR2 SFDVKD. The table came from immunoSEQ multiplex PCR; TCRdb's copy has only in-frame clones and leaves some out. Of roughly 120,000 clones listed, roughly 90% are singletons. The clonotype was recovered from an adult who received the MenACWY meningococcal vaccine as a control. This specimen was peripheral blood, taken 28 days after the second dose of the MenACWY control vaccine. This sequence joins TRBV24-1 and TRBJ2-1, with D perhaps matching TRBD1 (6 bases). The chain's CDR3 is CATSTAGTTHNEQFF. In DNA, the CDR3 is TGTGCCACCAGTACCGCCGGGACAACACACAATGAGCAGTTCTTC.